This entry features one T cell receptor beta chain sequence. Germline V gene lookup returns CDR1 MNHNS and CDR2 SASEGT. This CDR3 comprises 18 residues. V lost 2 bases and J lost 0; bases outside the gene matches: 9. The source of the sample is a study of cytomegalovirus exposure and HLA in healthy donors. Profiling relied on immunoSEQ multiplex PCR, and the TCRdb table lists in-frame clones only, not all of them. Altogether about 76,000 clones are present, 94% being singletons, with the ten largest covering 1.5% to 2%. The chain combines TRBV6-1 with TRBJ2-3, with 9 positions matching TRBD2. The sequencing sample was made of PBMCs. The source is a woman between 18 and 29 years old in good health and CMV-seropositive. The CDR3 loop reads CASSERLAGRPSTDTQYF. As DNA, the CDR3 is TGTGCCAGCAGTGAAAGGCTAGCGGGGCGACCTAGCACAGATACGCAGTATTTT.